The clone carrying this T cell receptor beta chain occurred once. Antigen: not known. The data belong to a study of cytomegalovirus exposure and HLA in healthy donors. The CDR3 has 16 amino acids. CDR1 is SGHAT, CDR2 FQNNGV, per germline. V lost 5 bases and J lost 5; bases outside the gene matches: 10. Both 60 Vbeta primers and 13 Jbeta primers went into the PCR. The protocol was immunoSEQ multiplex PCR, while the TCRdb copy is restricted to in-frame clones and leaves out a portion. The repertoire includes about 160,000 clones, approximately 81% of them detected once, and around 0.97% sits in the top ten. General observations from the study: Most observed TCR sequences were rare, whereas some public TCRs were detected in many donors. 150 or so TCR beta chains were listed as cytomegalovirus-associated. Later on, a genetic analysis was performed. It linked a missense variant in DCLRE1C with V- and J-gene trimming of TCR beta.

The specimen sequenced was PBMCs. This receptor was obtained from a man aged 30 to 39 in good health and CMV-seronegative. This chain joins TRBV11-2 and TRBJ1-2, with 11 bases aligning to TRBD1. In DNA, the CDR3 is TGTGCCAGCAGCCCCGGACAGGGGGCGTCGATTTATGGCTACACCTTC. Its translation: CASSPGQGASIYGYTF.